This TCR beta chain was recorded in a study of T cell responses to AZD1222 COVID-19 vaccine. General study points: In all cases, repertoires were sampled only after the peak T cell response. Females outnumbered males among donors, who were mostly white British; clonal diversity was possibly underestimated. Reports say nearly half of spike-specific TCRs go after unmutated variant regions.

Second-dose groups at about 4 or about 12 weeks were pooled. Note on this clone: Its antigen is still unknown.

V lost 4 bases to trimming and J lost 5 bases, with 14 bases between them. This CDR3 is built from 14 residues. CDR1 is LGHDT and CDR2 is YNNKEL in the germline V gene (reference sequence). Produced via immunoSEQ multiplex PCR; TCRdb's table is partial and in-frame only. The table shows about 70,000 clones, with approximately 90% occurring only once. The TCR comes from an adult who received the AZD1222 COVID-19 vaccine. The specimen was peripheral blood, collected 28 days after the second AZD1222 dose. The genes are TRBV3-1 (or the pseudogene TRBV3-2) and TRBJ1-1; no definite D call. The CDR3 protein is CASSPREQTTEAFF. CDR3 DNA sequence: TGTGCCAGCAGCCCAAGGGAGCAGACGACTGAAGCTTTCTTT.